This record looks at one TCR beta chain sequence and its context. Its target is unknown. The data were taken from a study of T cell responses to AZD1222 COVID-19 vaccine. Whole-study findings and limits: Repertoires were collected only later (after the peak T cell response had occurred). It was only a handful of AZD1222 recipients who were seropositive at baseline.

Repertoires were generated with immunoSEQ multiplex PCR, while TCRdb's copy carries only in-frame clones and drops some. This table holds 150,000 to 200,000 clones, 87% found once. V dropped 6 bases and J dropped 9 bases, with 18 bases sitting between them. The CDR3 covers 15 residues. CDR1 and CDR2 (germline): MDHEN, SYDVKM. V gene TRBV28 combines with J gene TRBJ1-6; the D gene is possibly TRBD1 (6 bases). The starting material was peripheral blood, obtained on day 0 of MenACWY control vaccination. The sequence came from an adult in good health. The CDR3 reads CASRGGQFDRSPLHF. CDR3 nucleotide sequence: TGTGCCAGCAGGGGTGGACAGTTCGACCGTTCACCCCTCCACTTT.